The 13 T cell receptor beta chains reported below all come from one sample, sequenced in a study of cytomegalovirus exposure and HLA in healthy donors. PCR used 60 Vbeta primers and 13 Jbeta primers. Generated by immunoSEQ multiplex PCR, the TCRdb table keeps only in-frame clones and is missing some. The table has approximately 170,000 clones, 73% seen once. The sample consisted of PBMCs. These receptors were taken from a woman aged 18-30 years in good health and CMV-seropositive.

The sample holds a few counts of this clone. The chain couples TRBV5-1 to TRBJ1-1, with D hard to call. CDR3 length equals 14 residues. Trimming took off 1 base at V and 1 base at J, with 8 bases between the two ends. Germline values: CDR1 SGHRS, CDR2 YFSETQ. The CDR3 nucleotides read TGCGCCAGCAGCTTGCGGTCGGGGAACACTGAAGCTTTCTTT. It translates to CASSLRSGNTEAFF.

This clone has only one observation. V usage is TRBV4-3 and J usage is TRBJ2-2; D uncertain. CDR1 and CDR2 from the germline V gene are LGHNA and YSLEER. The CDR3 loop spans 17 amino acids. V lost 3 bases, J lost 6 bases, and 20 bases lay in between. Written as DNA, the CDR3 is TGCGCCAGCAGCCACATCCGAGAACCCTCGGGTTCCGGGGAGCTGTTTTTT. It specifies CASSHIREPSGSGELFF.

The chain uses TRBV9 and TRBJ2-2; the match to TRBD2 covers 10 bases. The CDR3 has 17 residues. The germline V gene has CDR1 SGDLS and CDR2 YYNGEE. The V and J ends lost 3 bases and 3 bases, in that order; junction bases with no gene match: 8. The DNA for the CDR3 is TGTGCCAGCAGCGCCCCCCTAGCGGGGGCCTACACCGGGGAGCTGTTTTTT. Its translation is CASSAPLAGAYTGELFF.

This clone occurred a few times. The CDR3 DNA is TGCGCCAGCAGCTGGATCCGGGACAGGGTTGGCAATGAGCAGTTCTTC. Its translation is CASSWIRDRVGNEQFF. The chain has TRBV5-1 and TRBJ2-1; 9 bases are a match to TRBD1. The trim removed 3 bases at V and 6 bases at J, leaving 10 bases unmatched. CDR1 SGHRS and CDR2 YFSETQ come from the germline V gene. The CDR3 loop spans 16 amino acids.

This clone turned up a few times. A junction end diverges from the germline sequence, so it may reflect a read error. The genes are TRBV7-9 and TRBJ1-2; 8 bases agree with TRBD1. The CDR3 covers 14 residues. Looked up from germline, CDR1 is SEHNR and CDR2 is FQNEAQ (reference sequence). The CDR3 spells CSSSFRQGANGYTF. For the CDR3, the DNA is TGTTCCAGCAGCTTCCGGCAGGGGGCGAATGGCTACACCTTC.

The chain uses TRBV13 and TRBJ2-1; possible D gene TRBD1, 6 bases. The V and J ends lost 5 bases and 0 bases respectively, with 11 bases between them. The CDR3 spans 15 residues. The germline gives CDR1 PRHDT, CDR2 FYEKMQ (reference sequence). In DNA form, the CDR3 reads TGTGCCAGCAGCCTGGGACATTCCTCCTACAATGAGCAGTTCTTC. This gives the protein CASSLGHSSYNEQFF. Full variable domain (outside the CDR3, taken from reference TRBV13 and TRBJ2-1): AAGVIQSPRHLIKEKRETATLKCYPIPRHDTVYWYQQGPGQDPQFLISFYEKMQSDKGSIPDRFSAQQFSDYHSELNMSSLELGDSALYFCASSLGHSSYNEQFFGPGTRLTVL.

The CDR3: CASSGLAGGYGAYEQYF. The CDR3 DNA is TGTGCCAGCAGTGGACTAGCGGGGGGATATGGGGCCTACGAGCAGTACTTC. The chain combines TRBV6-1 with TRBJ2-7; 13 positions match TRBD2. Looked up from germline, CDR1 is MNHNS and CDR2 is SASEGT. CDR3 size: 17 residues. With 4 bases clipped from V and 2 bases from J, the junction kept 8 bases outside the gene matches.

In nucleotides, the CDR3 is TGTGCCAGCACCAGGGGGACCTATCAAGAGACCCAGTACTTC. Protein: CASTRGTYQETQYF. The rearrangement links TRBV7-8 to TRBJ2-5; 7 bases agree with TRBD1. V dropped 7 bases and J dropped 2; count of bases not matched to a gene: 7. CDR1 is SGHVS, CDR2 FQNEAQ, per germline. This CDR3 is built from 14 residues.

This chain joins TRBV6-5 and TRBJ2-2; D ambiguous. Between the trimmed V and J ends, which lost 6 bases and 2 bases, there was a span of 13 bases. There are 15 residues in the CDR3. Germline V gene sequence: CDR1 MNHEY, CDR2 SVGAGI. CDR3 coding DNA: TGTGCCAGCAGGGCTGGGCCTTTTAACACCGGGGAGCTGTTTTTT. This codes for CASRAGPFNTGELFF.

The J gene is TRBJ2-1, the V gene TRBV7-2; the match to TRBD2 covers 8 bases. The CDR3 has 16 residues. The V gene end was trimmed by 0 bases and the J gene end by 0 bases; junction bases not matched to a gene: 1. Germline V gives CDR1 SGHTA, CDR2 FQGNSA. CDR3 loop: CASSLASGGSYNEQFF. CDR3 nucleotides: TGTGCCAGCAGCTTAGCCAGCGGGGGCTCCTACAATGAGCAGTTCTTC.

The genes are TRBV7-2 and TRBJ2-5; perhaps TRBD2 as D (6 bases). Trimming shortened V by 7 bases and J by 4 bases, and 13 bases separated the two germline ends. The CDR3 runs 13 residues. Germline V CDR1 and CDR2: SGHTA, FQGNSA. In nucleotides, the CDR3 is TGTGCCAGCACCTTGGAAGCGGGAGAGACCCAGTACTTC. Translation: CASTLEAGETQYF.

In nucleotides, the CDR3 is TGCAGTGCTGGGGACTGGTACGAGCAGTACTTC. Translated: CSAGDWYEQYF. The J gene is TRBJ2-5, the V gene TRBV20-1, with D perhaps TRBD2 (6 bases). The J call may be faulty, since TRBJ2-7 better matches the DNA end. There are 11 residues in the CDR3. Per the germline V gene, CDR1 is DFQATT and CDR2 is SNEGSKA (reference sequence).

This rearrangement joins TRBV28 to TRBJ2-7, with TRBD1 identical over 9 bases. CDR3 size: 15 residues. V was clipped by 6 bases and J by 2 bases; unmatched bases: 8. The germline gives CDR1 MDHEN, CDR2 SYDVKM. The CDR3 spells CASRPGTGFAYEQYF. In DNA form, the CDR3 reads TGTGCCAGCAGACCCGGGACAGGGTTCGCCTACGAGCAGTACTTC.